This TCR beta chain derives from a study of CD8 T cells in Susac syndrome. Study in general: Active disease was present in more than five of the sequenced Susac syndrome patients, and remission in fewer than ten. Overall study results and limits: The CD4+ T cell repertoires of Susac syndrome were found to show no clonal expansion.

Regarding this clonotype: The antigen is not known.

Random hexamers were used to reverse transcribe roughly 0.45 to 1 ug of RNA. Amplification of TCR beta CDR3 spanned 54 Vbeta and 13 Jbeta via immunoSEQ multiplex PCR. TCRdb called the immunoSEQ multiplex PCR reads again in MiXCR, with one record for every CDR3 protein. There are 150,000 to 200,000 distinct CDR3 sequences in the sample; more than 85% occur only once, and around 0.079% lies in the top ten. V lost 4 bases and J lost 7; bases outside the gene matches: 5. The CDR3 totals 13 residues. Negative isolation yielded CD4+ and CD8+ T cells, and FACS enriched TEMRA cells. The chain joins TRBV12-3 or TRBV12-4 to TRBJ2-5, with TRBD1 matching 8 bases. Sequencing input: CD4+ T cells from PBMCs. The clonotype was recovered from a human donor with Susac syndrome. CDR3: CASSSNTGGTQYF. The DNA for the CDR3 is TGTGCCAGCAGTTCGAACACAGGGGGGACCCAGTACTTC.